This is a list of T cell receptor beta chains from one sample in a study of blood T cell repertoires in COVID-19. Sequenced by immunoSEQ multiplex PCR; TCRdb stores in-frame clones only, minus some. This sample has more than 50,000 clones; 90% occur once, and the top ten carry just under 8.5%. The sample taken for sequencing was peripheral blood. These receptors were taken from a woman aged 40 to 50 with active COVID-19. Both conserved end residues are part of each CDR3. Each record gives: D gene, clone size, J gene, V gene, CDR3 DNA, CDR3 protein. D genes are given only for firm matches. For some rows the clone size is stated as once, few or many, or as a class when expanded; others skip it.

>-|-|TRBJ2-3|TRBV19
TGTGCCAGTAGTATTTGGCTTACCACAGATACGCAGTATTTT
CASSIWLTTDTQYF
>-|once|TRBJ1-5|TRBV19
TGTGCCAGTAGTATCGGGGGGGTTCGAGGCAATCAGCCCCAGCATTTT
CASSIGGVRGNQPQHF
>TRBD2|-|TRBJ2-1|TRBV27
TGTGCCAGCAGTCCAGGGACTAGCGGGGGAAAGCGGTTCTTC
CASSPGTSGGKRFF
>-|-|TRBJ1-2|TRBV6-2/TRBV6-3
TGTGCCAGCAGCCAAGGACAGACGGGAGGCTACACCTTC
CASSQGQTGGYTF
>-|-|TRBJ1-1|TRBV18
TGTGCCAGCTCACCCTATACAGGGCCCAACACTGAAGCTTTCTTT
CASSPYTGPNTEAFF
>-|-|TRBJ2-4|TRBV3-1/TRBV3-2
TGTGCCAGCAGCCCCAACGGGAACATTCAGTACTTC
CASSPNGNIQYF
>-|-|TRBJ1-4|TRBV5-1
TGCGCCAGCAGCTTGGATACGGTGAGGGAAAAACTGTTTTTT
CASSLDTVREKLFF
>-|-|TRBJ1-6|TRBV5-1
TGCGCCAGCAGCTTGGGTCTGAGCTCCTATAATTCACCCCTCCACTTT
CASSLGLSSYNSPLHF
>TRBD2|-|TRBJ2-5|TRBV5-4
TGTGCCAGCAGCGTGGGGACTAGCGGGGGGGCCGCAGAGACCCAGTACTTC
CASSVGTSGGAAETQYF
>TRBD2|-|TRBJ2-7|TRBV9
TGTGCCAGCAGCGTATCCTACGGGGGGGTTTTCGAGCAGTACTTC
CASSVSYGGVFEQYF
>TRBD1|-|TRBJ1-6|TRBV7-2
TGTGCCAGCAGCTTGGGACAGGGGTGGAATTCACCCCTCCACTTT
CASSLGQGWNSPLHF
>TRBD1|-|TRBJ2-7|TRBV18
TGTGCCAGCTCACCAAAACAGGGGGAAGGTGGCTACGAGCAGTACTTC
CASSPKQGEGGYEQYF
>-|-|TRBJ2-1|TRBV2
TGTGCCAGCGGAGGGGGGGGCCCCAGTGAGCAGTTCTTC
CASGGGGPSEQFF
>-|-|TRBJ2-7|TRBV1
TGCACCAGCAGCCATGACGGGGGACTCTCCTACGAGCAGTACTTC
CTSSHDGGLSYEQYF
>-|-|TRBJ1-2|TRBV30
TGTGCCTGGAGGTCCTTCGGAGATGGCTACACCTTC
CAWRSFGDGYTF
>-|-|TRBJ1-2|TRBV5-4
TGTGCCAGCAGCTTAACAGCCCTTAACTATGGCTACACCTTC
CASSLTALNYGYTF
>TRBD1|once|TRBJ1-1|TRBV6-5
TGTGCCAGTCGGACAGGGGATACCACTGAAGCTTTCTTT
CASRTGDTTEAFF
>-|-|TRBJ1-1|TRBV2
TGTGCCAGCAGAGCTCGGGGGGCTGAAGCTTTCTTT
CASRARGAEAFF
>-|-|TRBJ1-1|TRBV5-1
TGCGCCAGCAGCCGCGACGGCGCGGCAGGGTCGTCCACTGAAGCTTTCTTT
CASSRDGAAGSSTEAFF
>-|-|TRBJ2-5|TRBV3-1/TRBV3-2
TGTGCCAGCAGCCAAGATTTCCGAGAGACCCAGTACTTC
CASSQDFRETQYF
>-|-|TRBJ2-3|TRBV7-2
TGTGCCAGCAGCTGGTATTACCGGGAGTACACAGATACGCAGTATTTT
CASSWYYREYTDTQYF
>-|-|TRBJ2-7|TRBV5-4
TGTGCCAGCAGCTTGGGGGGACAAATAATCTACGAGCAGTACTTC
CASSLGGQIIYEQYF
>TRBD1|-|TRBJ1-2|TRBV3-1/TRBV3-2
TGTGCCAGCAGCCAAGTCCTTGGACAGGGGGCGGAATATGGCTACACCTTC
CASSQVLGQGAEYGYTF
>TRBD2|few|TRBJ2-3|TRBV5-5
TGTGCCAGCAGCCTTAGGGCTAGCGGGGGGGCCGTGCCAGATACGCAGTATTTT
CASSLRASGGAVPDTQYF
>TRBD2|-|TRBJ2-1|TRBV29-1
TGCAGCGTTGAAGTTACTGAACTAGCGGGGGGGCCCTACAATGAGCAGTTCTTC
CSVEVTELAGGPYNEQFF
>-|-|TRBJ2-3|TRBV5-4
TGTGCCAGCAGCTCCCCGGGTACCACAGATACGCAGTATTTT
CASSSPGTTDTQYF